A selection of T cell receptor beta chains follows, all from one sample in a study of shared clonotypes between healthy human individuals. Data came from immunoSEQ multiplex PCR; TCRdb stores just in-frame clones and leaves some out. The sample has some 2.1 million clones, approximately 92% seen once. Source material: naive CD8+ T cells from PBMCs. These receptors were taken from a young man in good health. Some clones in this sample may be carry-over from other donors' samples. Each CDR3 is given without its conserved first and last residue.

TRBJ2-3 18 TRBV9 ASSDSPSTTSSSSTDTQY
TRBJ1-2 12 TRBV6-1 ASSEAGGGYGYT
TRBJ2-7 12 TRBV27 ASKGQGLSYEQY
TRBJ1-2 15 TRBV4-1 ASNPTAGGEANYGYT
TRBJ2-3 16 TRBV4-1 ASSQLAHRDRRTDTQY
TRBJ1-5 12 TRBV4-1 ASSHGGAGQPQH
TRBJ2-7 10 TRBV6-6 ASSYGSGEQY
TRBJ1-1 12 TRBV29-1 SVEPPLRDTEAF
TRBJ2-5 12 TRBV9 ASSAGGQGETQY
TRBJ2-7 18 TRBV9 ASSGPQPGTSGSVPYEQY
TRBJ1-2 11 TRBV5-5 ASSLGGIYGYT
TRBJ2-4 12 TRBV12-5 ASARGREENIQY
TRBJ2-3 13 TRBV13 ASSLRTGLTDTQY
TRBJ2-5 12 TRBV5-8 ASSLEALTETQY
TRBJ2-5 12 TRBV7-9 ASSLAVRGETQY
TRBJ1-5 13 TRBV7-6 ASSLIQGGGQPQH
TRBJ2-7 13 TRBV19 ASSMGTGVSYEQY
TRBJ1-5 14 TRBV27 ASSNPGQGRNQPQH
TRBJ2-7 13 TRBV7-9 ASSLDSWEPYEQY
TRBJ2-2 13 TRBV25-1 ASSDPQANTGELF
TRBJ2-7 12 TRBV10-2 ASGDRVSSYEQY
TRBJ2-7 14 TRBV7-8 ASSPSPWDFSYEQY
TRBJ1-1 11 TRBV30 AWSVQSGTEAF
TRBJ1-3 15 TRBV5-4 ASSLGGQGAAGNTIY
TRBJ2-7 12 TRBV9 ASSPRDRTYEQY